The 28 T cell receptor beta chains listed next were all sequenced from one sample in a study of blood T cell repertoires in COVID-19. Only in-frame clones appear in the TCRdb table, and some are missing; sequencing was by immunoSEQ multiplex PCR. The top ten clones hold 2.5% to 3% of a sample with 250,000 to 400,000 clones, 85% to 90% of them seen once. Material for sequencing was peripheral blood. These TCRs come from a woman in her thirties with COVID-19, enrolled during active disease.

This chain connects TRBV28 to TRBJ2-1, with 7 bases that match TRBD2. The CDR3 sequence is 13 residues long. V was clipped by 2 bases and J by 6 bases; unmatched bases: 1. Germline lookup yields CDR1 MDHEN and CDR2 SYDVKM. DNA for the CDR3: TGTGCCAGCAGTTTAGTAGCGGGCAATGAGCAGTTCTTC. This codes for CASSLVAGNEQFF.

J is TRBJ1-3 and V is TRBV7-3; 8 bases map to TRBD1. Germline V gives CDR1 SGHTA, CDR2 FQGTGA. The CDR3 has 15 residues. J gave up 2 bases and V 4 bases, and 4 bases lay outside the gene matches. CDR3 bases: TGTGCCAGCAGCTCAGGGACAGGCCCTGGAAACACCATATATTTT. Translating gives CASSSGTGPGNTIYF.

V gene TRBV3-1 (or the pseudogene TRBV3-2) combines with J gene TRBJ2-7, with D possibly being TRBD2 (5 bases). The V gene lost 5 bases and the J gene lost 2 bases, with 13 bases spanning the gap. Germline values: CDR1 LGHDT, CDR2 YNNKEL (reference sequence). The CDR3 extends over 14 amino acids. The CDR3 sequence: CASSTSGVTYEQYF. As DNA, the CDR3 is TGTGCCAGCAGCACGTCCGGGGTGACCTACGAGCAGTACTTC.

This chain joins TRBV2 and TRBJ1-5; D may be TRBD1 (6 bases). This CDR3 is built from 14 residues. Between the trimmed V and J ends, which lost 11 bases and 0 bases, there was a span of 14 bases. CDR1 SNHLY and CDR2 FYNNEI come from the germline V gene. CDR3 amino acids: CASVGTLSNQPQHF. CDR3 nucleotide sequence: TGTGCCTCTGTCGGGACACTTAGCAATCAGCCCCAGCATTTT.

Note on this clone: At the DNA level, this CDR3 is encoded by other sequences in the same sample as well. V and J are TRBV28 and TRBJ1-5; TRBD1 agrees at 9 bases. The germline gives CDR1 MDHEN, CDR2 SYDVKM. The J segment lost 7 bases and the V segment lost 2 bases, leaving 6 bases of the junction unmatched. This CDR3 has 15 amino acids. This CDR3 reads CASSLPGTGSQPQHF. The DNA for the CDR3 is TGTGCCAGCAGTTTACCCGGGACAGGGAGCCAGCCCCAGCATTTT.

V usage is TRBV5-1 and J usage is TRBJ2-2, with 9 positions matching TRBD2. The CDR3 has 17 residues. Germline lookup yields CDR1 SGHRS and CDR2 YFSETQ. V trimming: 3 bases; J trimming: 3 bases; junction bases outside the gene matches: 9. The CDR3, as DNA: TGCGCCAGCAGCTACTTTAGCGGGAGCCGATACACCGGGGAGCTGTTTTTT. Protein sequence: CASSYFSGSRYTGELFF.

This rearrangement joins TRBV5-1 to TRBJ2-1; 9 positions match TRBD1. The J segment lost 0 bases and the V segment lost 4 bases, leaving 14 bases of the junction unmatched. Looked up from germline, CDR1 is SGHRS and CDR2 is YFSETQ. The CDR3 is 19 residues long. This chain's CDR3 is CASSRGQGPNTNSYNEQFF. The CDR3, as DNA: TGCGCCAGCAGCCGCGGACAGGGGCCGAACACAAACTCCTACAATGAGCAGTTCTTC. Full variable domain (rest looked up from reference TRBV5-1 and TRBJ2-1): KAGVTQTPRYLIKTRGQQVTLSCSPISGHRSVSWYQQTPGQGLQFLFEYFSETQRNKGNFPGRFSGRQFSNSRSEMNVSTLELGDSALYLCASSRGQGPNTNSYNEQFFGPGTRLTVL.

The V and J genes are TRBV28 and TRBJ2-4, with TRBD1 identical over 9 bases. The J segment lost 6 bases and the V segment lost 6 bases, leaving 12 bases of the junction unmatched. Germline CDR1 reads MDHEN; CDR2 reads SYDVKM. The CDR3 loop spans 16 amino acids. CDR3: CASSTTIGTGINIQYF. CDR3 coding DNA: TGTGCCAGCAGCACGACGATTGGGACAGGGATAAACATTCAGTACTTC.

The chain is built from TRBV6-5 and TRBJ2-7; the D is unclear. The germline gives CDR1 MNHEY, CDR2 SVGAGI. This CDR3 has 12 amino acids. Deletions cut 5 bases from V and 4 bases from J, with 9 bases between. The CDR3: CASSTSAYEQYF. DNA of the CDR3: TGTGCCAGCAGTACAAGCGCGTACGAGCAGTACTTC.

This clone has a single count. V and J are TRBV4-1 and TRBJ2-5, with 7 nucleotides matching TRBD2. Germline loops: CDR1 MGHRA, CDR2 YSYEKL. The CDR3 is made up of 15 amino acids. Trimming cost V 1 base and J 4 bases; bases outside gene matches: 6. CDR3 in DNA: TGCGCCAGCAGCCAAGTTAGGACTAGGGGAGAGACCCAGTACTTC. Protein product: CASSQVRTRGETQYF.

The genes are TRBV5-1 and TRBJ2-7; D is possibly TRBD2 (5 bases). Trimming stripped 4 bases from V and 3 bases from J, with 14 bases between. This CDR3 is 14 amino acids long. The V gene's germline CDR1 is SGHRS and CDR2 YFSETQ. CDR3 residues: CASSMDSNGYEQYF. The CDR3 DNA follows: TGCGCCAGCAGCATGGACTCAAATGGCTACGAGCAGTACTTC.

The V gene is TRBV4-1, the J gene TRBJ2-3, with TRBD2 identical over 13 bases. V trimming: 6 bases; J trimming: 0 bases; junction bases outside the gene matches: 9. Germline CDR1 and CDR2: MGHRA and YSYEKL. The CDR3 consists of 18 residues. CDR3 DNA: TGCGCCAGCAGAGGGCCGGGACTAGCGGGAAGAAGCACAGATACGCAGTATTTT. Its translation: CASRGPGLAGRSTDTQYF.

Only a few counts were recorded for this clone. The chain has TRBV6-5 and TRBJ1-6; D unclear. CDR1 is MNHEY and CDR2 is SVGAGI in the germline V gene. The CDR3 length is 16 residues. Deletions cut 2 bases from V and 9 bases from J, with 17 bases between. The CDR3 nucleotides read TGTGCCAGCAGTTACAGGGTTCTCGAGGCGGGTTCACCCCTCCACTTT. Its translation: CASSYRVLEAGSPLHF.

The chain combines TRBV5-1 with TRBJ2-1, with 9 bases that match TRBD1. In germline, CDR1 is SGHRS, CDR2 YFSETQ. The V segment lost 4 bases and the J segment 3 bases; nucleotides outside the gene matches: 11. The CDR3 runs 17 residues. For the CDR3, the DNA is TGCGCCAGCAGCCGAGGGGACAGGGCGGTCGGCTACAATGAGCAGTTCTTC. Its translation: CASSRGDRAVGYNEQFF. The full variable domain, rest sourced from reference TRBV5-1 and TRBJ2-1, is KAGVTQTPRYLIKTRGQQVTLSCSPISGHRSVSWYQQTPGQGLQFLFEYFSETQRNKGNFPGRFSGRQFSNSRSEMNVSTLELGDSALYLCASSRGDRAVGYNEQFFGPGTRLTVL.

The chain is built from TRBV7-3 and TRBJ1-1; D may be TRBD1 (5 bases). The CDR3 has 14 residues. V was cut by 0 bases and J by 6 bases, with 11 bases left in between. Looked up from germline, CDR1 is SGHTA and CDR2 is FQGTGA. CDR3 sequence (DNA): TGTGCCAGCAGCTTAACGGGGGGGACGGCTGAAGCTTTCTTT. It is translated as CASSLTGGTAEAFF.

This clone was picked up a small number of times. This chain connects TRBV5-1 to TRBJ1-1; 9 bases match TRBD1. Unmatched junction bases numbered 11, after V lost 4 bases and J lost 4 bases. The CDR3 totals 16 residues. CDR1 and CDR2 from the germline V gene are SGHRS and YFSETQ. The CDR3 here is CASSPEDRGGSTEAFF. The CDR3 nucleotides are TGCGCCAGCAGCCCCGAGGACAGGGGTGGAAGCACTGAAGCTTTCTTT.

The genes are TRBV27 and TRBJ1-5; D is undetermined. CDR1 and CDR2 from the germline V gene are MNHEY and SMNVEV (reference sequence). The V and J ends lost 4 bases and 3 bases respectively, with 10 bases between them. This CDR3 spans 14 amino acids. CDR3 DNA sequence: TGTGCCAGCAGTTCAGGACTCCCCAATCAGCCCCAGCATTTT. Amino acids: CASSSGLPNQPQHF.

In regard to this clone: Other nucleotide sequences from this sample produce the same CDR3. V and J are TRBV27 and TRBJ2-2, with TRBD1 matching 8 bases. CDR3 length: 13 residues. V shed 6 bases, J shed 5 bases, and the junction held 2 bases outside the gene matches. Germline values: CDR1 MNHEY, CDR2 SMNVEV (reference sequence). The CDR3 nucleotides read TGTGCCAGCAGCAGGGACAGGACCGGGGAGCTGTTTTTT. Its protein is CASSRDRTGELFF.

This chain links TRBV7-2 with TRBJ1-1, with D tentatively TRBD1 (5 bases). Looked up from germline, CDR1 is SGHTA and CDR2 is FQGNSA. Trimming took off 5 bases at V and 0 bases at J, with 10 bases between the two ends. This CDR3 comprises 14 residues. The CDR3 here is CASSTKGMNTEAFF. For the CDR3, the DNA is TGTGCCAGCAGCACAAAGGGGATGAACACTGAAGCTTTCTTT.

V usage is TRBV5-1 and J usage is TRBJ2-5, with 9 positions matching TRBD2. Trimming at V came to 1 base and at J to 5 bases, leaving 6 bases not matched to a gene. The CDR3 length is 15 residues. CDR1 and CDR2 from the germline V gene are SGHRS and YFSETQ. CDR3 in DNA: TGCGCCAGCAGCTTGCTAGCGGGGTCCCCGGAGACCCAGTACTTC. Translating gives CASSLLAGSPETQYF.

The rearrangement uses TRBV10-2 and TRBJ1-5; D is possibly TRBD1 (6 bases). V was shortened by 0 bases and J by 7 bases, with 16 bases between the two germline ends. The CDR3 is 16 residues long. Germline V gene sequence: CDR1 WSHSY, CDR2 SAAADI. CDR3 DNA: TGCGCCAGCAGTGAGTCGGGCGGCGGGGGGGGCCAGCCCCAGCATTTT. It encodes CASSESGGGGGQPQHF.

The V gene is TRBV11-2, the J gene TRBJ2-2; 8 nucleotides agree with TRBD2. CDR1 and CDR2 from the germline V gene are SGHAT and FQNNGV. J lost 7 bases, V lost 0 bases, and 4 bases had no gene match. CDR3 size: 15 residues. The DNA of the CDR3 is TGTGCCAGCAGCTTAGATCGGGGGGGCAGCGGGGAGCTGTTTTTT. Residues: CASSLDRGGSGELFF.

The chain joins TRBV7-9 to TRBJ2-1; 9 bases align to TRBD1. The junction had 7 bases not matched to a gene; V was cut back by 5 bases and J by 5 bases. The germline gives CDR1 SEHNR, CDR2 FQNEAQ (reference sequence). The CDR3 covers 15 residues. CDR3: CASSTARDRDNEQFF. Here the CDR3 DNA reads TGTGCCAGCAGCACAGCCCGGGACAGGGACAATGAGCAGTTCTTC.

The V call is TRBV25-1, the J call TRBJ1-5, with no clear D. CDR3 length: 15 residues. V was clipped by 3 bases and J by 1 base, with 10 bases between them. CDR1 is MGHDK and CDR2 is SYGVNS in the germline V gene. The CDR3 region has the DNA TGTGCCAGCAGTGATTCAACCGGGAGCAATCAGCCCCAGCATTTT. Its translation is CASSDSTGSNQPQHF.

The rearrangement uses TRBV29-1 and TRBJ1-4; the D gene is possibly TRBD1 (6 bases). This CDR3 has 11 residues. Trimming removed 6 bases from V and 14 bases from J, with 16 bases in between. Germline loops: CDR1 SQVTM, CDR2 ANQGSEA. The CDR3, as DNA: TGCAGCGTGTATCAGGGGATGGGGCTGTTTTTT. It codes for CSVYQGMGLFF.

The rearrangement joins TRBV10-1 to TRBJ2-7; D possibly corresponds to TRBD2 (5 bases). Trimming stripped 6 bases from V and 9 bases from J, with 15 bases between. Germline V CDR1 and CDR2: WNHNN, SYGVQD (reference sequence). This CDR3 comprises 12 residues. The CDR3 here is CASSSDSSGQYF. Here the CDR3 DNA reads TGCGCCAGCAGCTCGGACTCGTCTGGGCAGTACTTC.

The table lists this clone with a few counts. The chain recombines TRBV9 with TRBJ2-3, with TRBD2 matching 8 bases. The CDR3 is 15 amino acids. Germline CDR1 reads SGDLS; CDR2 reads YYNGEE. The V and J ends lost 0 bases and 4 bases, in that order; junction bases with no gene match: 4. The CDR3 is CASSVEGLVADTQYF. CDR3 bases: TGTGCCAGCAGCGTAGAGGGACTAGTGGCAGATACGCAGTATTTT.

The table lists this clone with a count of one. This chain joins TRBV19 and TRBJ2-5, with D hard to call. The CDR3 runs 10 residues. Looked up from germline, CDR1 is LNHDA and CDR2 is SQIVND (reference sequence). Trimming left V 11 bases short and J 5 bases short, with 9 bases between. The DNA of the CDR3 is TGTGCCGCAGGTCGGGAGACCCAGTACTTC. Translating it yields CAAGRETQYF.